A single sample is the source of the 19 T cell receptor beta chains below, sequenced in a study of blood T cell repertoires in COVID-19. Only in-frame clones appear in the TCRdb table, and some are missing; sequencing was by immunoSEQ multiplex PCR. Among roughly 100,000 clones listed, 85% to 90% were seen once. The sequencing sample was made of peripheral blood. The receptor source for this set is a man aged 50-60 years with active or convalescent COVID-19.

This rearrangement joins TRBV6-5 to TRBJ2-3, with 12 bases fitting TRBD2. The CDR3 totals 14 residues. In germline, CDR1 is MNHEY, CDR2 SVGAGI. V shed 5 bases, J shed 3 bases, and the junction held 0 bases outside the gene matches. CDR3 sequence: CASSLAGGTDTQYF. The CDR3 region has the DNA TGTGCCAGCAGTCTAGCGGGGGGGACAGATACGCAGTATTTT.

The chain joins TRBV18 to TRBJ2-5; 8 bases are a match to TRBD1. J lost 5 bases, V lost 5 bases, and 4 bases had no gene match. The V gene's germline CDR1 is KGHSH and CDR2 LQKENI. This CDR3 comprises 13 residues. This CDR3 reads CASSEDRAETQYF. The CDR3, as DNA: TGTGCCAGCTCAGAGGACAGGGCGGAGACCCAGTACTTC.

In this sample, this clone turned up a few times. The V gene is TRBV7-8, the J gene TRBJ2-6; 7 bases fit TRBD2. CDR3 length: 19 amino acids. The V gene end was trimmed by 1 base and the J gene end by 0 bases; junction bases not matched to a gene: 9. Germline V gene lookup returns CDR1 SGHVS and CDR2 FQNEAQ. This CDR3 is CASSLGGGSGASGANVLTF. The DNA of the CDR3 is TGTGCCAGCAGCTTAGGTGGTGGGAGCGGGGCCTCTGGGGCCAACGTCCTGACTTTC.

This chain links TRBV19 with TRBJ2-1; TRBD2 agrees at 7 bases. The CDR3 sequence is 15 residues long. Trimming cost V 3 bases and J 8 bases; bases outside gene matches: 10. CDR1 and CDR2 from the germline V gene are LNHDA and SQIVND (reference sequence). As DNA, the CDR3 is TGTGCCAGTAGTATGATCGCTGGGGGGGTCCATGAGCAGTTCTTC. Residues: CASSMIAGGVHEQFF. Complete variable domain (other parts from reference TRBV19 and TRBJ2-1): DGGITQSPKYLFRKEGQNVTLSCEQNLNHDAMYWYRQDPGQGLRLIYYSQIVNDFQKGDIAEGYSVSREKKESFPLTVTSAQKNPTAFYLCASSMIAGGVHEQFFGPGTRLTVL.

The chain uses TRBV18 and TRBJ1-3, with D perhaps TRBD1 (5 bases). Trimming cost V 6 bases and J 0 bases, with 12 bases left between them. The CDR3 is made up of 15 amino acids. Germline CDR1 KGHSH, CDR2 LQKENI. In nucleotides, the CDR3 is TGTGCCAGCTCCGTGGACATGAGCTCTGGAAACACCATATATTTT. It codes for CASSVDMSSGNTIYF.

This chain uses TRBV10-3 with TRBJ1-6; D not resolved. The CDR3 is made up of 13 amino acids. Trimming took off 8 bases at V and 2 bases at J, with 7 bases between the two ends. Germline V lookup: CDR1 ENHRY, CDR2 SYGVKD. CDR3 region: CAICGTYNSPLHF. In nucleotides, the CDR3 is TGTGCCATCTGCGGCACCTATAATTCACCCCTCCACTTT.

The genes are TRBV10-2 and TRBJ2-7; 7 bases are shared with TRBD1. V trimming: 5 bases; J trimming: 9 bases; junction bases outside the gene matches: 13. The CDR3 is made up of 14 amino acids. CDR1 and CDR2 (germline): WSHSY, SAAADI. The CDR3 reads CASSTGQDEGRQYF. The CDR3 nucleotides read TGCGCCAGCAGTACAGGACAGGATGAGGGTCGGCAGTACTTC.

The chain couples TRBV28 to TRBJ2-3; TRBD2 agrees at 15 bases. CDR1 is MDHEN, CDR2 SYDVKM, per germline. The CDR3 covers 17 residues. V shed 5 bases, J shed 6 bases, and the junction held 9 bases outside the gene matches. The CDR3 DNA follows: TGTGCCAGCAGTACACCGGGACTAGCGGGGGGATCGGATACGCAGTATTTT. Protein sequence: CASSTPGLAGGSDTQYF.

In regard to this clone: This sample includes further DNA sequences coding for the same CDR3. CDR3 DNA: TGTGCCAGCAGTTTCGGGGGGCCCCAGCATTTT. Translating gives CASSFGGPQHF. The chain carries TRBV12-3 or TRBV12-4 and TRBJ1-5, with D maybe TRBD1 (5 bases). V gave up 3 bases and J gave up 9 bases, with 6 bases separating them. The length of the CDR3 is 11 residues.

This clone was seen a single time. The rearrangement links TRBV7-9 to TRBJ1-4; 9 positions agree with TRBD1. This CDR3 comprises 17 residues. Trimming cost V 1 base and J 5 bases; bases outside gene matches: 8. Germline values: CDR1 SEHNR, CDR2 FQNEAQ (reference sequence). This chain's CDR3 is CASSLGPTGGRNEKLFF. The CDR3 bases are TGTGCCAGCAGCTTAGGCCCCACAGGGGGCAGGAATGAAAAACTGTTTTTT.

The chain is built from TRBV28 and TRBJ1-5, with 10 bases aligning to TRBD1. Trimming at V came to 6 bases and at J to 6 bases, leaving 14 bases not matched to a gene. Germline V lookup: CDR1 MDHEN, CDR2 SYDVKM. This CDR3 has 17 amino acids. The CDR3, as DNA: TGTGCCAGCAGCAGACAGGGGGCGCTGAGGCTAGGTCAGCCCCAGCATTTT. The encoded protein is CASSRQGALRLGQPQHF.

The chain employs TRBV24-1 and TRBJ2-1; tentatively, D is TRBD2 (6 bases). Trimming pared 4 bases from V and 2 bases from J, leaving 14 bases between. Germline V lookup: CDR1 KGHDR, CDR2 SFDVKD. The CDR3 spans 16 residues. This CDR3 is CATSEDREFTYNEQFF. CDR3 nucleotide sequence: TGTGCCACCAGTGAGGACCGGGAGTTTACCTACAATGAGCAGTTCTTC.

This clone appeared once. V gene TRBV29-1 combines with J gene TRBJ2-3, with TRBD1 matching 9 bases. CDR1 and CDR2 (germline): SQVTM, ANQGSEA. After removal of 6 bases from V and 2 bases from J, the junction contained 6 bases not matched to a gene. The CDR3 contains 14 residues. CDR3 residues: CSVAGTGNTDTQYF. The CDR3 DNA reads TGCAGCGTCGCCGGGACAGGGAACACAGATACGCAGTATTTT.

The rearrangement joins TRBV12-1 to TRBJ2-3; TRBD2, the D gene given by the table, was not confirmed from the DNA. TRBV12-1 is labeled a pseudogene. CDR3 size: 18 residues. The CDR3 here is CASSFGTSGGLPTDTQYF. Here the CDR3 DNA reads TGTGCCAGCAGCTTCGGGACTAGCGGGGGCCTACCGACAGATACGCAGTATTTT.

This chain links TRBV6-5 with TRBJ1-5, with TRBD1 matching 7 bases. V gave up 6 bases and J gave up 2 bases; unmatched junction bases: 4. CDR1 MNHEY and CDR2 SVGAGI come from the germline V gene. The CDR3 consists of 14 residues. CDR3 sequence: CASRPGQGNQPQHF. CDR3 sequence (DNA): TGTGCCAGCAGGCCCGGACAGGGCAATCAGCCCCAGCATTTT.

The V gene is TRBV6-2 or TRBV6-3, the J gene TRBJ1-5; no clear D gene. Germline V gene lookup returns CDR1 MNHEY and CDR2 SVGEGT. The CDR3 has 17 residues. V was cut by 5 bases and J by 3 bases, with 20 bases left in between. The CDR3 sequence: CASSRPLSDTYNQPQHF. The CDR3 bases are TGTGCCAGCAGTCGTCCCCTCTCCGACACCTACAATCAGCCCCAGCATTTT.

The chain uses TRBV5-1 and TRBJ2-5, with D possibly matching TRBD2 (6 bases). This CDR3 spans 15 amino acids. V lost 0 bases to trimming and J lost 1 base, with 10 bases between them. Per germline, CDR1 SGHRS and CDR2 YFSETQ. CDR3 region: CASSLAYGGQETQYF. Written as DNA, the CDR3 is TGCGCCAGCAGCTTGGCCTACGGGGGCCAAGAGACCCAGTACTTC.

The rearrangement joins TRBV28 to TRBJ2-1; TRBD1 is a possible D gene (6 bases). The CDR3 sequence is 15 residues long. CDR1 and CDR2 from the germline V gene are MDHEN and SYDVKM. Trimming shortened V by 5 bases and J by 2 bases, and 13 bases separated the two germline ends. The DNA for the CDR3 is TGTGCCAGCAGTCCAACTGACAGGACCTACAATGAGCAGTTCTTC. It is translated as CASSPTDRTYNEQFF.

The chain links TRBV9 to TRBJ1-6, with TRBD1 matching over 9 bases. The length of the CDR3 is 14 residues. Losses at the gene ends were 3 bases for V and 8 bases for J; bases not matched to a gene: 3. Germline assignment: CDR1 SGDLS and CDR2 YYNGEE. The CDR3 loop reads CASSAGTGYSPLHF. CDR3 coding DNA: TGTGCCAGCAGCGCCGGGACAGGGTATTCACCCCTCCACTTT.